A single sample gave rise to the 28 T cell receptor beta chains below, sequenced in a study of blood T cells in healthy people across ages. A second PCR, run for about 7 to 11 cycles, used a sample-barcoded 5' primer plus a J-beta primer mix. TCRdb redid the calling of the 5' RACE reads with MiXCR, one entry per CDR3 protein. Of hundreds of thousands of distinct CDR3 sequences in the sample, approximately 60% were seen once. The specimen was blood. The receptors come from a man aged 35-49 years in good health.

In DNA, the CDR3 is TGCGCCAGCAGCTTGGAAGCGGGGGTCACAGATACGCAGTATTTT. This translates into CASSLEAGVTDTQYF. This chain links TRBV5-1 with TRBJ2-3, with 8 positions matching TRBD2. Trimming at V came to 0 bases and at J to 2 bases, leaving 2 bases not matched to a gene. The CDR3 runs 15 residues. The germline gives CDR1 SGHRS, CDR2 YFSETQ.

This chain links TRBV6-2 or TRBV6-3 with TRBJ1-2; unclear D gene. The CDR3 extends over 12 amino acids. In germline, CDR1 is MNHEY, CDR2 SVGEGT. The ends were cut back, 2 bases at V and 8 bases at J, with 9 bases in the middle. CDR3 coding DNA: TGTGCCAGCAGTTACGTGGGCTTGGGCTACACCTTC. It translates to CASSYVGLGYTF.

Regarding this clonotype: The germline gene is not matched at one end of the junction; a read error may be the cause. The CDR3 bases are TGTGCCAGCAGCTTAGCGGACAACGAGCTGTACTTC. Amino acid sequence: CASSLADNELYF. This chain uses TRBV11-1 with TRBJ2-1; D perhaps matches TRBD1 (5 bases). Germline loops: CDR1 SGHAT, CDR2 FQDESV (reference sequence). There are 12 residues in the CDR3.

The sample holds a few counts of this clonotype. The V call is TRBV28, the J call TRBJ1-4; D is possibly TRBD1 (5 bases). Germline CDR1 MDHEN, CDR2 SYDVKM. Trimming took 5 bases from V and 11 from J, leaving 9 bases between them. This CDR3 is 11 amino acids long. The CDR3 sequence: CASSHPGKLFF. CDR3 sequence (DNA): TGTGCCAGCAGTCATCCAGGGAAACTGTTTTTT. Complete variable domain (other parts from reference TRBV28 and TRBJ1-4): DVKVTQSSRYLVKRTGEKVFLECVQDMDHENMFWYRQDPGLGLRLIYFSYDVKMKEKGDIPEGYSVSREKKERFSLILESASTNQTSMYLCASSHPGKLFFGSGTQLSVL.

The chain links TRBV5-6 to TRBJ2-5; possibly TRBD1 for D (6 bases). The CDR3 consists of 16 residues. V lost 3 bases, J lost 1 base, and 16 bases lay in between. Per germline, CDR1 SGHDT and CDR2 YYEEEE. The CDR3 sequence: CASSSPPGAVQETQYF. In DNA, the CDR3 is TGTGCCAGCAGCTCTCCCCCAGGGGCCGTCCAAGAGACCCAGTACTTC.

This clonotype has only a few counts. The chain recombines TRBV29-1 with TRBJ2-3; TRBD2 might be the D (6 bases). The CDR3 totals 15 residues. Looked up from germline, CDR1 is SQVTM and CDR2 is ANQGSEA. Trimming stripped 3 bases from V and 2 bases from J, with 15 bases between. The chain's CDR3 is CSVDPRRDSTDTQYF. The CDR3 nucleotides are TGCAGCGTTGACCCACGACGGGACTCCACAGATACGCAGTATTTT.

This clonotype was observed once. The chain uses TRBV21-1 and TRBJ2-3; TRBD1 was called by the table and not checked on the DNA. TRBV21-1 is flagged as a pseudogene. This CDR3 spans 14 amino acids. The DNA for the CDR3 is TGTGCCAGCAGCAAAGGACAGATGAGGGATACGCAGTATTTT. This codes for CASSKGQMRDTQYF.

This clonotype came up a few times. The chain combines TRBV6-7 with TRBJ1-1; tentative D call: TRBD1 (5 bases). TRBV6-7 carries the ORF label, with uncertain function. V was trimmed by 6 bases and J by 1 base, leaving 12 bases between them. This CDR3 is built from 14 residues. The CDR3 protein is CASRAWDSNTEAFF. The CDR3 DNA is TGTGCCAGCAGGGCCTGGGACTCGAACACTGAAGCTTTCTTT.

This sequence joins TRBV27 and TRBJ1-1, with 7 bases matching TRBD1. This CDR3 is built from 16 residues. The germline CDR1 and CDR2 sequences are MNHEY and SMNVEV (reference sequence). V lost 8 bases, J lost 4 bases, and 16 bases stayed unmatched. The CDR3 loop is CASLKLGTVASTEAFF. The CDR3 nucleotides read TGTGCCAGCTTAAAATTGGGGACAGTTGCGAGCACTGAAGCTTTCTTT.

The gene calls are TRBV29-1 and TRBJ2-5; no definite D call. The CDR3 has 12 amino acids. Trimming shortened V by 3 bases and J by 5 bases, and 10 bases separated the two germline ends. CDR1 and CDR2 from the germline V gene are SQVTM and ANQGSEA. CDR3 region: CSVDLSRETQYF. In DNA form, the CDR3 reads TGCAGCGTTGACCTCTCAAGGGAGACCCAGTACTTC. The full variable domain, rest sourced from reference TRBV29-1 and TRBJ2-5, is SAVISQKPSRDICQRGTSLTIQCQVDSQVTMMFWYRQQPGQSLTLIATANQGSEATYESGFVIDKFPISRPNLTFSTLTVSNMSPEDSSIYLCSVDLSRETQYFGPGTRLLVL.

This clonotype was found many times. J is TRBJ2-7 and V is TRBV10-2; 9 positions match TRBD1. The CDR3 covers 16 residues. J was trimmed by 0 bases and V by 3 bases; bases with no gene match: 6. Germline CDR1 and CDR2: WSHSY and SAAADI. The DNA for the CDR3 is TGCGCCAGCAGTGACCCCGGACAGGGGAGCTCCTACGAGCAGTACTTC. It codes for CASSDPGQGSSYEQYF.

The CDR3 coding sequence is TGTGCCAGCACCTTGTCAGTCGAACTAGGTCTCGATACGCAGTATTTT. Translating it yields CASTLSVELGLDTQYF. The chain employs TRBV28 and TRBJ2-3; D may be TRBD2 (5 bases). The CDR3 contains 16 residues. CDR1 is MDHEN, CDR2 SYDVKM, per germline. V was trimmed by 7 bases and J by 6 bases, leaving 23 bases between them.

V is TRBV28 and J is TRBJ1-4; D gene uncertain. Trimming stripped 6 bases from V and 6 bases from J, with 14 bases between. The CDR3 covers 14 residues. CDR1 MDHEN and CDR2 SYDVKM come from the germline V gene. For the CDR3, the DNA is TGTGCCAGCAGGGATGACGGCGGCTATGAAAAACTGTTTTTT. It translates to CASRDDGGYEKLFF.

The rearrangement uses TRBV11-2 and TRBJ2-3; the D gene could be TRBD1 or TRBD2 (7 bases each). Trimming cost V 5 bases and J 6 bases, with 15 bases left between them. CDR1 is SGHAT and CDR2 is FQNNGV in the germline V gene. This CDR3 comprises 14 residues. CDR3 residues: CASSPRGGVDTQYF. Here the CDR3 DNA reads TGTGCCAGCAGCCCCAGGGGGGGGGTGGATACGCAGTATTTT.

This clonotype was counted a single time. CDR3 DNA: TGCAGCGTTGGACAGGGTACCGTCACAGATACGCAGTATTTT. It specifies CSVGQGTVTDTQYF. The chain couples TRBV29-1 to TRBJ2-3; 7 bases are a match to TRBD1. V trimming: 4 bases; J trimming: 2 bases; junction bases outside the gene matches: 6. This CDR3 is 14 amino acids long. Germline values: CDR1 SQVTM, CDR2 ANQGSEA.

The gene calls are TRBV6-2 or TRBV6-3 and TRBJ2-7, with D perhaps TRBD1 (6 bases). CDR1 and CDR2 (germline): MNHEY, SVGEGT. The CDR3 is made up of 13 amino acids. Trimming removed 6 bases at V and 0 bases at J, with 9 bases between. Here the CDR3 DNA reads TGTGCCAGCAGGGACAGTAGCTCCTACGAGCAGTACTTC. Its protein product is CASRDSSSYEQYF.

The sample holds a few counts of this clonotype. The genes are TRBV29-1 and TRBJ2-1, with a tentative D call TRBD2 (7 bases). The CDR3 length is 15 residues. Germline-derived CDR1 and CDR2 are SQVTM and ANQGSEA. The V end was cut by 2 bases, the J end by 4 bases, with 15 bases between. DNA of the CDR3: TGCAGCGTTGAATCGTCCGGGGGGCTGTACAATGAGCAGTTCTTC. It is translated as CSVESSGGLYNEQFF.

The chain is built from TRBV9 and TRBJ1-2, with 7 bases fitting TRBD1. The CDR3 sequence is 16 residues long. J was trimmed by 1 base and V by 3 bases; bases with no gene match: 9. The germline V gene has CDR1 SGDLS and CDR2 YYNGEE. In DNA form, the CDR3 reads TGTGCCAGCAGCGACCGAAACAGGGGAGGTAACTATGGCTACACCTTC. Protein product: CASSDRNRGGNYGYTF.

CDR3 DNA sequence: TGTGCCAGCAGTGAAACTAGGGGGCCGTTCGACGAGCAGTACTTC. Translating gives CASSETRGPFDEQYF. V usage is TRBV25-1 and J usage is TRBJ2-5; TRBD1 agrees at 7 bases. The end of the DNA aligns better with TRBJ2-7, so the J call may be wrong. Germline V gene data show CDR1 as MGHDK and CDR2 as SYGVNS. CDR3 length: 15 amino acids.

This chain connects TRBV15 to TRBJ2-1, with D maybe TRBD2 (5 bases). The germline gives CDR1 LNHNV, CDR2 YYDKDF (reference sequence). The CDR3 covers 16 residues. Trimming left V 0 bases short and J 6 bases short, with 15 bases between. The CDR3, as DNA: TGTGCCACCAGCAGAGAAGTGGAGGTCTATTTCAATGAGCAGTTCTTC. It translates to CATSREVEVYFNEQFF.

This clonotype was seen a handful of times. The chain combines TRBV6-4 with TRBJ2-3; 8 nucleotides align to TRBD1. The V segment lost 2 bases and the J segment 1 base; nucleotides outside the gene matches: 5. The germline V gene encodes CDR1 MRHNA and CDR2 SNTAGT. This CDR3 contains 16 residues. For the CDR3, the DNA is TGTGCCAGCAGTGACAGCCCGGGACAGGGCACAGATACGCAGTATTTT. Translation gives CASSDSPGQGTDTQYF.

This sequence joins TRBV7-2 and TRBJ2-7; possibly TRBD1 for D (6 bases). Germline V gene sequence: CDR1 SGHTA, CDR2 FQGNSA. The CDR3 has 13 amino acids. V was pared by 4 bases and J by 3 bases, with 10 bases between. The CDR3 spells CASSYRTVYEQYF. The CDR3 bases are TGTGCCAGCAGCTATAGGACAGTCTACGAGCAGTACTTC.

The chain couples TRBV9 to TRBJ1-2; D gene ambiguous. V was pared by 3 bases and J by 0 bases, with 18 bases between. CDR1 SGDLS and CDR2 YYNGEE come from the germline V gene. The CDR3 has 17 residues. This CDR3 is CASSAPRGGLANYGYTF. In DNA form, the CDR3 reads TGTGCCAGCAGCGCGCCGCGAGGCGGACTAGCTAACTATGGCTACACCTTC.

A few counts support this clonotype. V is TRBV12-3 or TRBV12-4 and J is TRBJ1-4; the match to TRBD1 covers 9 bases. The CDR3 extends over 15 amino acids. V shed 1 base and J 8 bases; nucleotides not matched to a gene: 5. The CDR3 DNA reads as TGTGCCAGCAGTTTAGGGGACAGGGTGGAGGAAAAACTGTTTTTT. As protein: CASSLGDRVEEKLFF.

The V and J genes are TRBV20-1 and TRBJ2-1, with 8 bases identical to TRBD2. Trimming at V came to 6 bases and at J to 7 bases, leaving 14 bases not matched to a gene. Germline V gene sequence: CDR1 DFQATT, CDR2 SNEGSKA (reference sequence). This CDR3 is 15 amino acids long. CDR3 in DNA: TGCAGTGCCAGGTTGGGGCGGGAGGTTTATAATGAGCAGTTCTTC. Amino acid sequence: CSARLGREVYNEQFF.

DNA for the CDR3: TGTGCCAGCAGCTTAGCGCTAACAGGGATTGATGGCTACACCTTC. Its protein product is CASSLALTGIDGYTF. The V call is TRBV7-2, the J call TRBJ1-2, with D possibly being TRBD1 (6 bases). The CDR3 runs 15 residues. The ends were cut back, 0 bases at V and 6 bases at J, with 14 bases in the middle. The V gene's germline CDR1 is SGHTA and CDR2 FQGNSA.

This chain joins TRBV6-1 and TRBJ2-3, with TRBD2 matching over 10 bases. Per germline, CDR1 MNHNS and CDR2 SASEGT. V lost 4 bases and J lost 2; bases outside the gene matches: 3. The CDR3 spans 15 residues. In nucleotides, the CDR3 is TGTGCCAGCAGTGCCCTAGCGGGGGCCACAGATACGCAGTATTTT. Translation gives CASSALAGATDTQYF.

The CDR3 sequence: CASSSGTASSGANVLTF. CDR3 sequence (DNA): TGCGCCAGCAGCTCCGGGACAGCGTCCTCTGGGGCCAACGTCCTGACTTTC. The J gene is TRBJ2-6, the V gene TRBV5-1; 7 bases map to TRBD1. The CDR3 loop spans 17 amino acids. Trimming at V came to 3 bases and at J to 0 bases, leaving 6 bases not matched to a gene. Germline CDR1 and CDR2: SGHRS and YFSETQ.